The present TCR beta chain was sequenced within a study of lymphopenia after photon versus proton radiotherapy. The germline V gene has CDR1 SGHNT and CDR2 YENEEA. The CDR3 sequence is 14 residues long. Trimming removed 2 bases from V and 7 bases from J, with 14 bases in between. Generated by immunoSEQ multiplex PCR, the TCRdb table keeps only in-frame clones and is missing some. Seen here are about 16,000 clones, approximately 84% observed once, and the top ten hold around a tenth. The sample here was peripheral blood, taken from a patient treated with proton-based radiotherapy. The TCR originated in a man in his sixties or seventies with pancreatic cancer. V usage is TRBV11-3 and J usage is TRBJ1-2; D not certain. The CDR3 reads CASSLSRGPSGYTF. The CDR3, as DNA: TGTGCCAGCAGCTTAAGTCGCGGGCCCTCTGGCTACACCTTC. The full variable domain, its missing parts supplied by reference TRBV11-3 and TRBJ1-2, is EAGVVQSPRYKIIEKKQPVAFWCNPISGHNTLYWYLQNLGQGPELLIRYENEEAVDDSQLPKDRFSAERLKGVDSTLKIQPAELGDSAVYLCASSLSRGPSGYTFGSGTRLTVV.